This TCR beta chain was profiled in a study of cytotoxic CD8 clonotypes in ibrutinib-treated CLL. About the research overall: Across the patients, about a dozen were relapsed/refractory, more than 14 treatment-naive and approximately 18 IGHV unmutated. Study-level findings and limits: Against age-matched healthy donors, baseline clonality ran higher and tracked circulating CD8+ T-cell counts.

Sequenced by immunoSEQ multiplex PCR; TCRdb stores in-frame clones only, minus some. The sample comprises fewer than 35,000 clones, roughly two thirds of which are singletons, and around a quarter rests with the top ten. With regard to this clone: Its specificity is not known.

The specimen comprised PBMCs, sampled before ibrutinib treatment. The origin of this receptor is a human donor with chronic lymphocytic leukemia.

CDR3: CASSLGDRGPRVLFF. The CDR3 DNA reads as TGTGCCAGCAGCTTAGGGGACAGGGGTCCACGGGTACTGTTTTTT. The rearrangement joins TRBV13 to TRBJ1-4; 9 nucleotides align to TRBD1. The CDR3 is made up of 15 amino acids. The V and J ends lost 0 bases and 13 bases, in that order; junction bases with no gene match: 9. CDR1 is PRHDT, CDR2 FYEKMQ, per germline (reference sequence).